These T cell receptor beta chains were read from a single sample in a study of regulatory T cells in long-lasting Graves disease. TCRdb re-called the multiplex PCR reads through MiXCR, storing one row per CDR3 protein. The sample has 600,000 to 850,000 distinct CDR3 sequences, about 30% seen once; the top ten hold about 42%. This sample comprised peripheral blood mononuclear cells (PBMCs), obtained when the disease was refractory, from a patient treated with antithyroid drugs. The receptors come from a female donor with Graves disease. Each CDR3 is given with its conserved first and last residue. D genes are given only for firm matches. Clone size appears in some rows only: once, few, many, or a class for an expanded clone.

clone_size,v_call,j_call,d_call,cdr3_nt,cdr3_aa
.,TRBV25-1,TRBJ2-2,.,TGTGCCAGCAGTGGACATCCAGGGCAAGGGGGGACCGGGGAGCTGTTTTTT,CASSGHPGQGGTGELFF
.,TRBV6-2/TRBV6-3,TRBJ1-2,.,TGTGCCAGCAGTTACGGAGTTGGGTATGGCTACACCTTC,CASSYGVGYGYTF
few,TRBV6-1,TRBJ1-5,.,TGTGCCAGCAGTGATCAGCACAATAGCAATCAGCCCCAGCATTTT,CASSDQHNSNQPQHF
few,TRBV13,TRBJ2-2,TRBD2,TGTGCCAGCAGCTCGGGACTAGCGGTGAACACCGGGGAGCTGTTTTTT,CASSSGLAVNTGELFF
.,TRBV15,TRBJ1-2,.,TGTGCCACCAGCAGAGACGACGACGGCTACACCTTC,CATSRDDDGYTF
many,TRBV12-3/TRBV12-4,TRBJ1-2,.,TGTGCCAGCAGCGAGATTCCCGGGAACAGAGCTAACTATGGCTACACCTTC,CASSEIPGNRANYGYTF
few,TRBV19,TRBJ1-1,.,TGTGCCAGTACGGCTAGGGGAAGGAACACTGAAGCTTTCTTT,CASTARGRNTEAFF
.,TRBV7-9,TRBJ1-2,.,TGTGCCACCGGGGGAACAGAGGGGGAACTTTATGGCTACACCTTC,CATGGTEGELYGYTF
many,TRBV27,TRBJ2-5,.,TGTGCCAGCAGGCCCAGGGGCCTGGGACAAGAGACCCAGTACTTC,CASRPRGLGQETQYF
.,TRBV20-1,TRBJ1-1,.,TGCGGTACGCTGGGAACGGCTTGGAATGAAGCTTTCTTT,CGTLGTAWNEAFF
many,TRBV28,TRBJ1-5,.,TGTGCCAGCAGTTCTGAGCGAGAGAATCAGCCCCAGCATTTT,CASSSERENQPQHF
.,TRBV20-1,TRBJ2-7,.,TGCAGTGCTAGTCGGGGGATCTCCTACGAGCAGTACTTC,CSASRGISYEQYF
few,TRBV9,TRBJ1-1,.,TGTGCCAGCAGCGGTACTCAGGGTGCCACTGAAGCTTTCTTT,CASSGTQGATEAFF
few,TRBV6-2/TRBV6-3,TRBJ1-2,TRBD1,TGTGCCAGCAACCCCGGCTGGGACAGGGTGTGGTATGGCTACACCTTC,CASNPGWDRVWYGYTF
.,TRBV11-2,TRBJ1-1,TRBD1,TGTGCCAGCAGCTCCATACACAGGGGGCGCTCTCCTGAAGCTTTCTTT,CASSSIHRGRSPEAFF
.,TRBV6-5,TRBJ2-7,.,TGTGCCAGCAGTTACCTGGAGGAGCAGTACTTC,CASSYLEEQYF
.,TRBV5-4,TRBJ1-6,.,TGTGCCAGCAGCTTGTGGGAGAGGGGTTCACCCCTCCACTTT,CASSLWERGSPLHF
few,TRBV2,TRBJ1-4,.,TGTGCCAGCGCTCCACCGGGGGTTGTAACTAATGAAAAACTGTTTTTT,CASAPPGVVTNEKLFF
.,TRBV19,TRBJ1-5,.,TGTGCCAGTAGTATCACAGGGTACAATCAGCCCCAGCATTTT,CASSITGYNQPQHF
.,TRBV12-3/TRBV12-4,TRBJ1-2,.,TGTGCCAGCAGTTTGAGCCAGGGTTCCCATTATGGCTACACCTTC,CASSLSQGSHYGYTF
.,TRBV2,TRBJ2-5,.,TGTGCCAGCGTTGTATTCAGGTCGGGAGAGACCCAGTACTTC,CASVVFRSGETQYF
.,TRBV7-9,TRBJ1-1,TRBD1,TGTGCCAGCAGCATCCCGGGACAGATGAACACTGAAGCTTTCTTT,CASSIPGQMNTEAFF
once,TRBV7-9,TRBJ1-2,.,TGTGCCAGCAGCTCCTGGACGCTGGGAGTTGGCTACACCTTC,CASSSWTLGVGYTF
.,TRBV11-2,TRBJ1-1,.,TGTGCCAGCAGCTTCTCGGGCAAAGCTTTCTTT,CASSFSGKAFF
few,TRBV11-2,TRBJ1-2,.,TGTGCCAGCAGCTCGACCCAGTATGGCTACACCTTC,CASSSTQYGYTF
.,TRBV7-6,TRBJ2-7,TRBD1,TGTGCCAGCAGCTTCGGACAGGGGACCTACGAGCAGTACTTC,CASSFGQGTYEQYF
once,TRBV5-6,TRBJ1-1,.,TGTGCCAGCAGCTTCGGCGCTTTAGGGGAGAACACTGAAGCTTTCTTT,CASSFGALGENTEAFF
.,TRBV27,TRBJ2-7,.,TGTGCCAGCAGATCGCCGGGACGAAAAAGGGGCTACGAGCAGTACTTC,CASRSPGRKRGYEQYF
.,TRBV6-1,TRBJ2-5,.,TGTGCCAGCAGTGTTGGACAGTCTTCGGAGACCCAGTACTTC,CASSVGQSSETQYF
.,TRBV5-1,TRBJ1-5,.,TGCGCCAGCAGCTTTACAGGGATGGGCAATCAGCCCCAGCATTTT,CASSFTGMGNQPQHF